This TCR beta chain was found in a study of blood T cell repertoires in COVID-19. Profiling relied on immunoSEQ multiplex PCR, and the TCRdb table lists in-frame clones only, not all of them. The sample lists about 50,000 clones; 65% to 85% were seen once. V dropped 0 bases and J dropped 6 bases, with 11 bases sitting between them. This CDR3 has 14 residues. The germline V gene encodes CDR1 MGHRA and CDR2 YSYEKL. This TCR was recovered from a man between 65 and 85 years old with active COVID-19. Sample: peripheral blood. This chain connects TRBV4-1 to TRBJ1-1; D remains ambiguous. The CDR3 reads CASSQDEGYAEAFF. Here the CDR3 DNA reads TGCGCCAGCAGCCAAGACGAGGGCTATGCTGAAGCTTTCTTT.